Included here is one TCR beta chain sequence, with context. This specimen belongs to a study of T cell responses to AZD1222 COVID-19 vaccine. TCRdb's copy holds only in-frame clones and misses some; the assay was immunoSEQ multiplex PCR. Of fewer than 45,000 clones listed, roughly 89% were seen once; the top ten hold 7%. V shed 0 bases and J 8 bases; nucleotides not matched to a gene: 1. There are 12 residues in the CDR3. Looked up from germline, CDR1 is SGHRS and CDR2 is YFSETQ. Material: peripheral blood, obtained on day 0 of AZD1222 vaccination. The chain carries TRBV5-1 and TRBJ1-1, with 7 positions matching TRBD1. This clonotype originated in an adult in good health. The chain's CDR3 is CASSLEQGEAFF. Written as DNA, the CDR3 is TGCGCCAGCAGCTTGGAACAGGGGGAAGCTTTCTTT. Full variable domain (rest looked up from reference TRBV5-1 and TRBJ1-1): KAGVTQTPRYLIKTRGQQVTLSCSPISGHRSVSWYQQTPGQGLQFLFEYFSETQRNKGNFPGRFSGRQFSNSRSEMNVSTLELGDSALYLCASSLEQGEAFFGQGTRLTVV.